This T cell receptor beta chain stems from a study of OX40 agonist ivuxolimab in advanced cancers. Per the germline V gene, CDR1 is LNHDA and CDR2 is SQIVND (reference sequence). The CDR3 contains 16 residues. Between the trimmed V and J ends, which lost 1 base and 2 bases, there was a span of 12 bases. A word on this clone: Its antigen is currently unknown.

Collection of blood occurred at baseline, at cycle 4 day 1, and at cycle 7 day 1. The repertoire was sequenced with immunoSEQ multiplex PCR; TCRdb's copy has only in-frame clones and lacks some. This sample has just under 65,000 clones; 86% occur once, and the top ten carry 0.95% to 1.5%. General study results and limits: In CD8+ T cells, expanded clones were on average more numerous than in CD4+.

The sequencing used CD4+ or CD8+ T cells sorted from blood, collected in a trial of the OX40 agonist ivuxolimab. The V gene is TRBV19, the J gene TRBJ1-3, with no clear D. This receptor was obtained from an adult with an advanced solid tumor such as melanoma, head and neck, liver or kidney cancer. The CDR3 DNA follows: TGTGCCAGTAGTATAGTTGAGGGTCTGCCTGGAAACACCATATATTTT. Translating it yields CASSIVEGLPGNTIYF.